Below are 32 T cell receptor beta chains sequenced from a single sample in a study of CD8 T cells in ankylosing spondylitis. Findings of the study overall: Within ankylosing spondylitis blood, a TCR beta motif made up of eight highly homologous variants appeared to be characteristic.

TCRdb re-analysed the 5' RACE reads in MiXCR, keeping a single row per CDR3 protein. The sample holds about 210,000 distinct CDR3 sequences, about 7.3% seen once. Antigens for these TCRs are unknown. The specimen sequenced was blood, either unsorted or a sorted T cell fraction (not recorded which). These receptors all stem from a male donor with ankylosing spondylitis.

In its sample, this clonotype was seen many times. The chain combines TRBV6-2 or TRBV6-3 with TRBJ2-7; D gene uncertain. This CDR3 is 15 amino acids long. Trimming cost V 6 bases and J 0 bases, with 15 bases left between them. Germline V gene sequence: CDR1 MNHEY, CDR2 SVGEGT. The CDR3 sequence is CASSHRLGSSYEQYF. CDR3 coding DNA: TGTGCCAGCAGCCACCGACTGGGCAGCTCCTACGAGCAGTACTTC.

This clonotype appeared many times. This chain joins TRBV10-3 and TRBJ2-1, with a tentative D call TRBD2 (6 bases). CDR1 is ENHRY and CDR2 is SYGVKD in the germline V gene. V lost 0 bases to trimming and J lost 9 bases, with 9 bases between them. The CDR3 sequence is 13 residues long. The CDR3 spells CAISESGGGEQFF. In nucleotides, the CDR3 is TGTGCCATCAGTGAGTCGGGGGGTGGTGAGCAGTTCTTC.

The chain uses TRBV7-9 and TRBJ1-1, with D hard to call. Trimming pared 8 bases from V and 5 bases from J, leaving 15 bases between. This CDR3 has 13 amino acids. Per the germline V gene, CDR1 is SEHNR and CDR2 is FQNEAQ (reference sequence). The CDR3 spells CASFRRGVTEAFF. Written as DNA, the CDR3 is TGTGCCAGCTTCCGGCGAGGCGTGACTGAAGCTTTCTTT.

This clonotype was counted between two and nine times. Here the CDR3 reads CASSLDPVQSTDTQYF. In nucleotides, the CDR3 is TGTGCCAGCAGCTTAGATCCAGTCCAAAGCACAGATACGCAGTATTTT. V usage is TRBV11-2 and J usage is TRBJ2-3; D uncertain. The CDR3 has 16 residues. V was cut by 0 bases and J by 0 bases, with 10 bases left in between. Germline-derived CDR1 and CDR2 are SGHAT and FQNNGV.

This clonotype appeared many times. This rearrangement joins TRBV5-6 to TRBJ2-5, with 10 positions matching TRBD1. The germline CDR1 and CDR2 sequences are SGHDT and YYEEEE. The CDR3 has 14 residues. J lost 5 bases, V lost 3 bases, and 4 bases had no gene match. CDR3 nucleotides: TGTGCCAGCAGCTGGACAGGGGGAACGGAGACCCAGTACTTC. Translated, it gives CASSWTGGTETQYF.

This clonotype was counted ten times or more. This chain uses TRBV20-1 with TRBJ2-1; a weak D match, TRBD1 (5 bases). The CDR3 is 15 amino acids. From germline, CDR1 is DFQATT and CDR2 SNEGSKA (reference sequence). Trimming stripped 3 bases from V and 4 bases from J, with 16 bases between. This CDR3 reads CSARSLQGVYNEQFF. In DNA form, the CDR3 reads TGCAGTGCTAGGAGTCTACAAGGGGTATACAATGAGCAGTTCTTC.

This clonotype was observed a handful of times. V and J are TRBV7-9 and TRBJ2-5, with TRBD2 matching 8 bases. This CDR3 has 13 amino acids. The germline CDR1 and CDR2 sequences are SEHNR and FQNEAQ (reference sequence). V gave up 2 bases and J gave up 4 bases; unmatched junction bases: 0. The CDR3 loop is CASSLLAGETQYF. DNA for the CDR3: TGTGCCAGCAGCTTACTAGCGGGAGAGACCCAGTACTTC.

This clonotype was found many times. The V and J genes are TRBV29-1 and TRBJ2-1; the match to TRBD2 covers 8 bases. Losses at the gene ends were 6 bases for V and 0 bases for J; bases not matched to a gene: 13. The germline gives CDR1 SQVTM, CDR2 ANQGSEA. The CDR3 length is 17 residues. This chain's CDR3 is CSVRSEKRGSSYNEQFF. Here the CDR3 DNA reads TGCAGCGTCCGGTCGGAGAAGCGGGGGAGCTCCTACAATGAGCAGTTCTTC.

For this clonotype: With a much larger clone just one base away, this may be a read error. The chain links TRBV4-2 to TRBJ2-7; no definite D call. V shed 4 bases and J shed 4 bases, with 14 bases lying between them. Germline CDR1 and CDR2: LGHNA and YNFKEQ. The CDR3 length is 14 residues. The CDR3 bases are TGTGCCAGCAGCCCCCTTAGCCCAGCTTACGAGCAGTACTTC. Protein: CASSPLSPAYEQYF.

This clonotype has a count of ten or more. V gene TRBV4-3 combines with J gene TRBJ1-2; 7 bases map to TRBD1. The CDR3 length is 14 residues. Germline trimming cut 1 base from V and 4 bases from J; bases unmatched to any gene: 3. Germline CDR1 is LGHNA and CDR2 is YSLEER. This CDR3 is CASSQADRSYGYTF. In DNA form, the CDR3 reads TGCGCCAGCAGCCAAGCGGACAGGTCCTATGGCTACACCTTC.

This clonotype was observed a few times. The DNA of the CDR3 is TGTGCCAGCAGTCTCCGGGGGGCAGCGGGGAAGTACAATGAGCAGTTCTTC. Translating it yields CASSLRGAAGKYNEQFF. The V and J genes are TRBV12-3 or TRBV12-4 and TRBJ2-1, with D possibly TRBD2 on 7 matching bases. There are 17 residues in the CDR3. Trimming took 5 bases from V and 4 from J, leaving 21 bases between them.

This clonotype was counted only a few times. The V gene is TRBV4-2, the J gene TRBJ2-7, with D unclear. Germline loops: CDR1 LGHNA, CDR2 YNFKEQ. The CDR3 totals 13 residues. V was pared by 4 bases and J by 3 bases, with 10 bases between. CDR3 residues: CASSPGMNYEQYF. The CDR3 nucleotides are TGTGCCAGCAGCCCTGGGATGAACTACGAGCAGTACTTC.

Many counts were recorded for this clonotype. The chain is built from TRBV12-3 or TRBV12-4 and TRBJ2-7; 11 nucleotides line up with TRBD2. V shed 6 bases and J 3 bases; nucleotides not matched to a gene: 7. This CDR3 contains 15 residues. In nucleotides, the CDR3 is TGTGCCAGCAGCCCCTCCGGGACTAGCGGCTACGAGCAGTACTTC. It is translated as CASSPSGTSGYEQYF.

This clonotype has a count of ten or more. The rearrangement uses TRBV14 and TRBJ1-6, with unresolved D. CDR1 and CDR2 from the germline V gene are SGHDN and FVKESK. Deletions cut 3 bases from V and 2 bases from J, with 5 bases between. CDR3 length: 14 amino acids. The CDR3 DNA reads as TGTGCCAGCAGCCACAGGCCCTATAATTCACCCCTCCACTTT. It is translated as CASSHRPYNSPLHF.

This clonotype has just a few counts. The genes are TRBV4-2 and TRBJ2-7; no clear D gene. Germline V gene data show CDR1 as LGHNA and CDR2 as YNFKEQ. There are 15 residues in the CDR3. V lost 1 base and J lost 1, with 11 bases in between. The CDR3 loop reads CASSQGLGRSYEQYF. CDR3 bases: TGTGCCAGCAGCCAAGGTCTAGGCCGGTCCTACGAGCAGTACTTC.

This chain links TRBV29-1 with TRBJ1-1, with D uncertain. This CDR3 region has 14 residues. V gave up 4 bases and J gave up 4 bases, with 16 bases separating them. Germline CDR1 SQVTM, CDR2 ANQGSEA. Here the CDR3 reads CSVGARQAGTEAFF. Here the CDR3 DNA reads TGCAGCGTTGGGGCGCGGCAGGCCGGCACTGAAGCTTTCTTT.

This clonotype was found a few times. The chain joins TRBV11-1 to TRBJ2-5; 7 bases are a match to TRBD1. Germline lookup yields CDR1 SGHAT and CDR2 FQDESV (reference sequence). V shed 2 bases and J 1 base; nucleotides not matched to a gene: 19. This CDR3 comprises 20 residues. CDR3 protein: CASSLIETTGIVLFQETQYF. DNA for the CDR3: TGTGCCAGCAGCTTAATTGAAACGACAGGGATTGTCCTCTTCCAAGAGACCCAGTACTTC. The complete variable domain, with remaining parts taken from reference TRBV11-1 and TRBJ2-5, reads EAEVAQSPRYKITEKSQAVAFWCDPISGHATLYWYRQILGQGPELLVQFQDESVVDDSQLPKDRFSAERLKGVDSTLKIQPAELGDSAMYLCASSLIETTGIVLFQETQYFGPGTRLLVL.

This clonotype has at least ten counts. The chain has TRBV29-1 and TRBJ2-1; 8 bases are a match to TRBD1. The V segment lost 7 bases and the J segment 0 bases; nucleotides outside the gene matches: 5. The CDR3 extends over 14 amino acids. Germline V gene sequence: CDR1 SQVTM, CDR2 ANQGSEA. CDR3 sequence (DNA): TGCAGCGCGTCCGGGACAGGCTCCTACAATGAGCAGTTCTTC. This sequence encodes CSASGTGSYNEQFF.

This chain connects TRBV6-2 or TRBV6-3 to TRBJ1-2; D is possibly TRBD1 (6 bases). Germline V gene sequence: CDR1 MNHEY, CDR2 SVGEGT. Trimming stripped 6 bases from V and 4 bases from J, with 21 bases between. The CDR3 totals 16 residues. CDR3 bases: TGTGCCAGCAGCGAAAGGCTCGGACAGATGTTCTATGGCTACACCTTC. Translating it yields CASSERLGQMFYGYTF.

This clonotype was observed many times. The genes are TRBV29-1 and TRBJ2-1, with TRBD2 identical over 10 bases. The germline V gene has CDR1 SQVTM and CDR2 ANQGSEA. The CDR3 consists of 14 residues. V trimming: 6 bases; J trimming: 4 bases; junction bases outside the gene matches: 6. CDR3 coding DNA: TGCAGCGTCGAGGGACTAGCGTTATACAATGAGCAGTTCTTC. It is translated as CSVEGLALYNEQFF.

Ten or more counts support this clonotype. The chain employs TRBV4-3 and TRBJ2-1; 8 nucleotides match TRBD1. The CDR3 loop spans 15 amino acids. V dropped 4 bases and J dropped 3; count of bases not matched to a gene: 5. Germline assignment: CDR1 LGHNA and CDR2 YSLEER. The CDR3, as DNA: TGCGCCAGCAGCCCCTTCACAGGGGGCTACAATGAGCAGTTCTTC. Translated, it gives CASSPFTGGYNEQFF.

CDR3 region: CASSSGDLAGGPRQETQYF. As DNA, the CDR3 is TGTGCCAGCAGCTCCGGGGACCTAGCGGGGGGTCCAAGACAAGAGACCCAGTACTTC. This chain connects TRBV13 to TRBJ2-5, with 11 nucleotides matching TRBD2. This CDR3 spans 19 amino acids. The germline gives CDR1 PRHDT, CDR2 FYEKMQ (reference sequence). The V gene end was trimmed by 4 bases and the J gene end by 2 bases; junction bases not matched to a gene: 15.

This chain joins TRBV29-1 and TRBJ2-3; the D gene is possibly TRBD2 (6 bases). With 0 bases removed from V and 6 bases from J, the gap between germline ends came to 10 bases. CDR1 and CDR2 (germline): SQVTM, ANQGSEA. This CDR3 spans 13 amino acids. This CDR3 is CSVEDAAGDTQYF. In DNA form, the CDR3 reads TGCAGCGTTGAAGATGCGGCGGGGGATACGCAGTATTTT.

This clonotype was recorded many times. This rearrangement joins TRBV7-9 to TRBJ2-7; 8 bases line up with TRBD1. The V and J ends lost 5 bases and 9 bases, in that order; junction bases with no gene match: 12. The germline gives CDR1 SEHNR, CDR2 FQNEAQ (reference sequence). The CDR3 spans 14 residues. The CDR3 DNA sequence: TGTGCCAGCAGCCAGGGGGCAGGGCCCAGGGTGCAGTACTTC. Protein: CASSQGAGPRVQYF.

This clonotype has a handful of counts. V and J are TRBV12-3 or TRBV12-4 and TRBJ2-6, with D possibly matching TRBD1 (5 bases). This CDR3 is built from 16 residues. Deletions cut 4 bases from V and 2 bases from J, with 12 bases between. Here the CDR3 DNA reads TGTGCCAGCAGTTGGATCAGGGAAACTGGGGCCAACGTCCTGACTTTC. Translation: CASSWIRETGANVLTF.

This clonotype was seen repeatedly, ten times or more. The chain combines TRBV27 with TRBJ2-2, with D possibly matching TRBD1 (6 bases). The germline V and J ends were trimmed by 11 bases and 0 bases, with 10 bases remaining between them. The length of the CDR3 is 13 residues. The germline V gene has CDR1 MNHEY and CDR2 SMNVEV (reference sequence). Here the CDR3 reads CACQGTNTGELFF. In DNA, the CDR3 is TGTGCCTGCCAGGGGACGAACACCGGGGAGCTGTTTTTT.

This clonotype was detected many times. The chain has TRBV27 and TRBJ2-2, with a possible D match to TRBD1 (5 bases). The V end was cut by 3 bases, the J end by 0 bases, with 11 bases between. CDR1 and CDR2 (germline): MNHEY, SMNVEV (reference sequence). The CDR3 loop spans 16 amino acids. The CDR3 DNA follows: TGTGCCAGCAGTTTTAGTCCAGGGCCGAACACCGGGGAGCTGTTTTTT. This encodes CASSFSPGPNTGELFF.

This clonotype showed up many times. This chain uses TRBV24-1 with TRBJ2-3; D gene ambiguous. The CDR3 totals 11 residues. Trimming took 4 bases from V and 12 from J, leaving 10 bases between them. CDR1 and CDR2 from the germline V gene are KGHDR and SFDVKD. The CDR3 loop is CATSDIRHQYF. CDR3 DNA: TGTGCCACCAGTGACATACGGCACCAGTATTTT.

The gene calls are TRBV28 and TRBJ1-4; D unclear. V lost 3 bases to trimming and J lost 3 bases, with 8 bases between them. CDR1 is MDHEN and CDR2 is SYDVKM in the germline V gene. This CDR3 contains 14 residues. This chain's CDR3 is CASSFTASNEKLFF. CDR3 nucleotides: TGTGCCAGCAGTTTTACGGCATCTAATGAAAAACTGTTTTTT.

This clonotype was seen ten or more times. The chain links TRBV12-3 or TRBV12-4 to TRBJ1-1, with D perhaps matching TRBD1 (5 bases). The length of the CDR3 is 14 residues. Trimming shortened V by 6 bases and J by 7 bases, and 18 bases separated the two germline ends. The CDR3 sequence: CASRTDSALVEAFF. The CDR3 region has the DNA TGTGCCAGCAGGACCGACAGCGCCTTAGTTGAAGCTTTCTTT.

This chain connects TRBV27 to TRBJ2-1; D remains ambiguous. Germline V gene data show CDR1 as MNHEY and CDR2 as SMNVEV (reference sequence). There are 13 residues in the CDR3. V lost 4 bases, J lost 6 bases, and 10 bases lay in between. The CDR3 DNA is TGTGCCAGCAGTTACGATAGTGGCAATGAGCAGTTCTTC. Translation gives CASSYDSGNEQFF.

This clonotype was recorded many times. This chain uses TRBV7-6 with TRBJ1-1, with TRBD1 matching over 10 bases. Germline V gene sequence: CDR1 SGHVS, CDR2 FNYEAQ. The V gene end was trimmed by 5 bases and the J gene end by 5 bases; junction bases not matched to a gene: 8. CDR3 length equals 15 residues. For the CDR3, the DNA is TGTGCCAGCAGCCAGCTGACAGGGGGCCGGACTGAAGCTTTCTTT. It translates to CASSQLTGGRTEAFF.